This TCR beta chain was obtained from a study of blood T cell repertoires in COVID-19 (dated by TCRdb to between 2020 and 2021). Study-wide context: Collaborator samples came from the United States, Italy and Spain and covered acute and convalescent phases of COVID-19. Subjects who had been exposed to COVID-19, were actively infected with it, or had recovered from it provided the deeply sampled blood TCRbeta repertoires that made up the dataset. The material from the prospective study consisted of cDNA or gDNA derived from T cells, B-cell-depleted T cells, or PBMCs. Samples were obtained from the ongoing ImmuneRACE study (first 160 participants) and from 1,254 subjects provided by 6 global collaborators. Sample metadata almost always included a de-identified subject ID, COVID-19 status, age in years and sex. A freely available public database, intended as a resource for researchers studying the immune response to SARS-CoV-2, is where the repertoires were released. Where HLA class I and class II types were available, the types were taken from metadata supplied by the sample provider, not from assay-based typing.

Each collaborating institution followed its own protocols to collect whole blood in K2EDTA tubes. For TCRbeta analysis, collaborators shipped samples as frozen whole blood, isolated PBMCs, or DNA extracted from either of those sample types. V and J are trimmed by 4 bases and 4 bases, and the gene matches miss 10 bases of the junction. Measured from the cysteine to the phenylalanine, the CDR3 is 16 residues long. The kept DNA is CDR3 alone, 48 bases in frame from the first base. CDR1 and CDR2 are drawn from the germline V gene: SGDLS, YYNGEE. TCRbeta CDR3 regions were amplified from genomic DNA by means of the immunoSEQ Assay, a bias-controlled multiplex PCR. The source study handled its data this way. Nucleated cell counts per sample were estimated from amplification of reference gene primers within the assay. To quantify the absolute abundance of each unique TCRbeta CDR3 rearrangement, sequence reads were collapsed and filtered. For each sample, productive Simpson clonality was calculated as the square root of Simpson's diversity index across productive rearrangements. TCRdb mirrors the immuneACCESS table, restricted to in-frame sequences. Some clones are absent from its copies; in checked studies, under half trace to an unresolved V gene, and the reason for the others is unknown. The V and J calls and clone size come from that table; D and trimming were worked out from the DNA. Counted in this sample were some 260,000 clones; 82% of them appeared once. 3.1% of the sample is held by the ten biggest clonotypes.

General conclusions and limits of the study: Clinical and demographic metadata were provided uncurated, with the amount varying by source and participant.

Concerning this clone: Its antigen has not been determined. Within one base of it there is no much larger clone, and no base qualities were kept.

Here the chain combines TRBV9 and TRBJ1-2; 10 of the junction bases match TRBD1. Material: peripheral blood. This receptor was taken from a woman aged 18-29 years with acute or convalescent COVID-19. CDR3 protein: CASSRGGQGISYGYTF. In nucleotide form, the sequence is TGTGCCAGCAGCCGAGGGGGACAGGGGATCTCCTATGGCTACACCTTC.